What follows are 23 T cell receptor beta chains derived from one specimen sequenced in a study of shared clonotypes between healthy human individuals. The naive CD8 subset, CD45RO-negative cells positively selected for CCR7, excluded terminally differentiated effector memory CD45RA+ cells. The protocol was immunoSEQ multiplex PCR, while the TCRdb copy is restricted to in-frame clones and leaves out a portion. The sample carries approximately 2,200,000 clones, roughly 91% recorded once. Sequences were obtained from naive CD8+ T cells from PBMCs. Receptors originate from a man in his late teens or twenties in good health. Some clones in this sample may be carry-over from other donors' samples.

This chain connects TRBV7-2 to TRBJ1-2; the match to TRBD1 covers 7 bases. The CDR3 is made up of 16 amino acids. The ends lost 0 bases at V and 3 bases at J; junction bases unmatched: 7. Germline V gene data show CDR1 as SGHTA and CDR2 as FQGNSA. CDR3 sequence reads: CASSLALGQFHYGYTF. CDR3 coding DNA: TGTGCCAGCAGCTTAGCGCTGGGACAGTTTCACTATGGCTACACCTTC.

The chain has TRBV10-3 and TRBJ2-7, with a tentative D call TRBD1 (6 bases). Trimming cost V 3 bases and J 5 bases, with 11 bases left between them. Germline-derived CDR1 and CDR2 are ENHRY and SYGVKD. The CDR3 is 13 amino acids. CDR3 in DNA: TGTGCCATCAGTGATTCAGGGGAAAACGAGCAGTACTTC. Translated, it gives CAISDSGENEQYF.

As for this clone: The sample holds other DNA sequences that translate to the same CDR3. J is TRBJ2-1 and V is TRBV27; D unclear. Germline lookup yields CDR1 MNHEY and CDR2 SMNVEV (reference sequence). Trimming took off 5 bases at V and 7 bases at J, with 6 bases between the two ends. The CDR3 has 11 amino acids. This chain's CDR3 is CASSPGNEQFF. CDR3 DNA: TGTGCCAGCAGTCCGGGTAATGAGCAGTTCTTC.

To note about this clone: The same CDR3 arises from other DNA sequences in this sample as well. The chain has TRBV6-5 and TRBJ2-7, with 7 bases lining up with TRBD2. The CDR3 consists of 15 residues. V gave up 0 bases and J gave up 7 bases; unmatched junction bases: 9. The germline V gene has CDR1 MNHEY and CDR2 SVGAGI. The CDR3 loop is CASSYSLAAEYEQYF. The CDR3 bases are TGTGCCAGCAGTTACTCCCTAGCGGCTGAATATGAGCAGTACTTC.

The V gene is TRBV27, the J gene TRBJ2-7, with TRBD1 identical over 9 bases. V lost 2 bases and J lost 5; bases outside the gene matches: 7. This CDR3 has 15 amino acids. The germline V gene encodes CDR1 MNHEY and CDR2 SMNVEV (reference sequence). Here the CDR3 reads CASSLLWTGEDEQYF. In DNA, the CDR3 is TGTGCCAGCAGTTTACTCTGGACAGGGGAGGACGAGCAGTACTTC.

As to this clone: Within the sample, other DNA sequences also encode this same CDR3. V and J are TRBV6-5 and TRBJ2-7, with D possibly matching TRBD2 (5 bases). CDR1 MNHEY and CDR2 SVGAGI come from the germline V gene. The CDR3 sequence is 11 residues long. Trimming took 2 bases from V and 6 from J, leaving 5 bases between them. CDR3 bases: TGTGCCAGCAGTTACGGAGGCGAGCAGTACTTC. This gives the protein CASSYGGEQYF.

This sequence joins TRBV12-1 and TRBJ1-5. TRBV12-1 is a pseudogene segment. CDR3 size: 14 residues. The CDR3 spells CASSQSCGKEPQHF. In nucleotides, the CDR3 is TGTGCCAGCAGCCAAAGTTGCGGGAAGGAGCCCCAGCATTTT.

This clone was counted a single time. The rearrangement joins TRBV5-6 to TRBJ2-1; D is undetermined. The CDR3 covers 11 residues. Trimming pared 2 bases from V and 9 bases from J, leaving 6 bases between. Germline V gives CDR1 SGHDT, CDR2 YYEEEE. CDR3 in amino acids: CASSFVGEQFF. The CDR3 DNA follows: TGTGCCAGCAGCTTTGTAGGTGAGCAGTTCTTC.

The genes are TRBV7-9 and TRBJ2-1; 7 positions agree with TRBD2. The CDR3 sequence is 16 residues long. Unmatched junction bases numbered 8, after V lost 6 bases and J lost 0 bases. Germline values: CDR1 SEHNR, CDR2 FQNEAQ (reference sequence). As DNA, the CDR3 is TGTGCCAGCAGGGGGCTAGCGGCGAGCTCCTACAATGAGCAGTTCTTC. Translation: CASRGLAASSYNEQFF.

V gene TRBV6-5 combines with J gene TRBJ1-1; D possibly corresponds to TRBD1 (6 bases). Per germline, CDR1 MNHEY and CDR2 SVGAGI. V lost 0 bases and J 7 bases, leaving 12 bases between the germline ends. The CDR3 loop spans 14 amino acids. The CDR3 DNA follows: TGTGCCAGCAGTTACTCGGGGGGGCCGGTTGAAGCTTTCTTT. It specifies CASSYSGGPVEAFF.

The V and J genes are TRBV9 and TRBJ1-2; TRBD1 matches at 8 bases. The germline V gene has CDR1 SGDLS and CDR2 YYNGEE. The CDR3 runs to 13 residues. Trimming removed 3 bases from V and 7 bases from J; junction bases left unmatched: 5. CDR3 loop: CASSGQGMVGYTF. CDR3 DNA sequence: TGTGCCAGCAGCGGACAGGGGATGGTTGGCTACACCTTC.

This clone was recorded only once. The J gene is TRBJ2-1, the V gene TRBV30; D remains ambiguous. Per germline, CDR1 GTSNPN and CDR2 SVGIG (reference sequence). The CDR3 is 15 residues long. V was clipped by 0 bases and J by 5 bases, with 14 bases between them. CDR3 residues: CAWSVRVAYDNEQFF. The CDR3 DNA reads TGTGCCTGGAGTGTACGGGTGGCCTATGACAATGAGCAGTTCTTC.

The V and J genes are TRBV19 and TRBJ2-5; D possibly uses TRBD1 or TRBD2 (5 bases each). Germline CDR1 is LNHDA and CDR2 is SQIVND (reference sequence). Trimming removed 8 bases at V and 3 bases at J, with 13 bases between. This CDR3 contains 13 residues. In DNA form, the CDR3 reads TGTGCCAGTCATGGGGGTTGGGAAGAGACCCAGTACTTC. Its protein is CASHGGWEETQYF.

The CDR3 DNA is TGCGCCAGCACCCAGGGGTTGTCCCTATATAGCAATCAGCCCCAGCATTTT. It specifies CASTQGLSLYSNQPQHF. V is TRBV5-1 and J is TRBJ1-5; a possible D gene is TRBD1 (6 bases). Germline assignment: CDR1 SGHRS and CDR2 YFSETQ. The CDR3 is 17 amino acids. V lost 6 bases to trimming and J lost 0 bases, with 19 bases between them.

V gene TRBV6-1 combines with J gene TRBJ2-7; the D gene could be TRBD1 or TRBD2 (9 bases each). V shed 4 bases and J shed 5 bases, with 27 bases lying between them. Germline V gives CDR1 MNHNS, CDR2 SASEGT. This CDR3 has 18 amino acids. The CDR3 DNA sequence: TGTGCCAGCAGTGCCTGGACAGGGGCTAGCGGGATTTTCAACGAGCAGTACTTC. Its protein product is CASSAWTGASGIFNEQYF.

Points on this clone: The sample holds other DNA sequences that translate to the same CDR3. The V and J genes are TRBV9 and TRBJ2-1; 10 nucleotides agree with TRBD2. The CDR3 loop spans 15 amino acids. The junction had 2 bases not matched to a gene; V was cut back by 0 bases and J by 5 bases. CDR1 and CDR2 (germline): SGDLS, YYNGEE. CDR3 in DNA: TGTGCCAGCAGCGTAGGGCTAGCGGGGGACAATGAGCAGTTCTTC. It specifies CASSVGLAGDNEQFF.

The chain links TRBV4-3 to TRBJ2-2, with D possibly matching TRBD2 (6 bases). Trimming took 3 bases from V and 5 from J, leaving 19 bases between them. This CDR3 is built from 17 residues. Germline-derived CDR1 and CDR2 are LGHNA and YSLEER. CDR3: CASSQTPDGGRTGELFF. The CDR3 nucleotides are TGCGCCAGCAGCCAGACCCCAGACGGGGGTCGGACCGGGGAGCTGTTTTTT.

The rearrangement joins TRBV4-3 to TRBJ2-2; TRBD1 is a possible D gene (6 bases). The germline V gene encodes CDR1 LGHNA and CDR2 YSLEER. CDR3 length: 16 residues. Deletions cut 2 bases from V and 0 bases from J, with 10 bases between. CDR3 sequence: CASSQRDTSNTGELFF. The CDR3 DNA reads as TGCGCCAGCAGCCAACGGGACACCTCGAACACCGGGGAGCTGTTTTTT.

This clone was counted once. The chain joins TRBV5-1 to TRBJ2-3, with D unresolved. Trimming took 0 bases from V and 2 from J, leaving 13 bases between them. Germline loops: CDR1 SGHRS, CDR2 YFSETQ. The CDR3 spans 16 residues. DNA of the CDR3: TGCGCCAGCAGCTTGGAGGAGACTTACTTCACAGATACGCAGTATTTT. It encodes CASSLEETYFTDTQYF.

The chain is built from TRBV25-1 and TRBJ2-7, with 9 positions matching TRBD1. The CDR3 consists of 18 residues. Germline V CDR1 and CDR2: MGHDK, SYGVNS. V dropped 2 bases and J dropped 3; count of bases not matched to a gene: 14. This CDR3 reads CASSEAQLRDRVIYEQYF. CDR3 nucleotides: TGTGCCAGCAGTGAAGCCCAACTTCGGGACAGGGTCATCTACGAGCAGTACTTC.

The chain is built from TRBV13 and TRBJ2-1; a weak D match, TRBD2 (5 bases). This CDR3 is built from 14 residues. Germline V gives CDR1 PRHDT, CDR2 FYEKMQ (reference sequence). The V end was cut by 1 base, the J end by 9 bases, with 13 bases between. The CDR3 is CASSLALDRGEQFF. The CDR3 region has the DNA TGTGCCAGCAGCTTAGCCCTAGATCGGGGTGAGCAGTTCTTC.

This sequence joins TRBV6-5 and TRBJ2-2; either TRBD1 or TRBD2 may supply D (6 bases each). Germline V gene data show CDR1 as MNHEY and CDR2 as SVGAGI. V was shortened by 6 bases and J by 6 bases, with 14 bases between the two germline ends. This CDR3 comprises 14 residues. CDR3 sequence reads: CASRTGRIAGELFF. In nucleotides, the CDR3 is TGTGCCAGCAGAACAGGGAGGATAGCCGGGGAGCTGTTTTTT.

The rearrangement joins TRBV7-2 to TRBJ2-7; TRBD2 matches 9 bases. Looked up from germline, CDR1 is SGHTA and CDR2 is FQGNSA. The CDR3 has 17 residues. Trimming took 1 base from V and 4 from J; bases not matched to a gene: 11. CDR3 sequence (DNA): TGTGCCAGCAGCTTAGAAATTTGGCGGGAGGGCGGGTACGAGCAGTACTTC. Translated, it gives CASSLEIWREGGYEQYF. Full variable domain (outside the CDR3, taken from reference TRBV7-2 and TRBJ2-7): GAGVSQSPSNKVTEKGKDVELRCDPISGHTALYWYRQSLGQGLEFLIYFQGNSAPDKSGLPSDRFSAERTGGSVSTLTIQRTQQEDSAVYLCASSLEIWREGGYEQYFGPGTRLTVT.